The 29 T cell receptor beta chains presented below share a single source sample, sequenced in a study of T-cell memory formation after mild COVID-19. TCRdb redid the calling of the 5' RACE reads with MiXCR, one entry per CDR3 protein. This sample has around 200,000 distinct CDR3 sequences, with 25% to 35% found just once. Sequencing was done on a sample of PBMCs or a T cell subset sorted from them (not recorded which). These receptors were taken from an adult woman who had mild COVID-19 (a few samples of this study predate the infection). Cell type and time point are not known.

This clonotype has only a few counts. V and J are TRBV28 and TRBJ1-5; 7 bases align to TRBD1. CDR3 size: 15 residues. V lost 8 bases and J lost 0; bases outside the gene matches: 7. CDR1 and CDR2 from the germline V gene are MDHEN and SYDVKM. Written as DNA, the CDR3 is TGTGCCAGCGGACAGGAGATCTATAGCAATCAGCCCCAGCATTTT. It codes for CASGQEIYSNQPQHF.

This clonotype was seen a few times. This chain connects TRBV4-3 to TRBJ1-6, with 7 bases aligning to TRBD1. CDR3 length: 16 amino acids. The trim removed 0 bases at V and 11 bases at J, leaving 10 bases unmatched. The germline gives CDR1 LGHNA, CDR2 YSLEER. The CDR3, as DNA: TGCGCCAGCAGCCAAGATGCGAGGAGGGGGCTCGCACCCCTCCACTTT. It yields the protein CASSQDARRGLAPLHF.

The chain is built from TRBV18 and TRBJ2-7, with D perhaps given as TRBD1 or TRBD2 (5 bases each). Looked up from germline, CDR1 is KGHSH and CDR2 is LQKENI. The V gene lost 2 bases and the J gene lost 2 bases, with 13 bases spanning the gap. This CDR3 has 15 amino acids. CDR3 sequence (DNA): TGTGCCAGCTCACCATCCGGGACGGGCCCCTACGAGCAGTACTTC. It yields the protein CASSPSGTGPYEQYF.

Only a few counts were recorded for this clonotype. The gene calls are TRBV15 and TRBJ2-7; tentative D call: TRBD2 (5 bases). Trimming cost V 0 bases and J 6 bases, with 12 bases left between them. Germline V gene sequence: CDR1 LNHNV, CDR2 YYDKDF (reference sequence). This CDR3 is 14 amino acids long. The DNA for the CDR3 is TGTGCCACCAGCAGAGACGGGGAGACGGGCGAGCAGTACTTC. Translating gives CATSRDGETGEQYF.

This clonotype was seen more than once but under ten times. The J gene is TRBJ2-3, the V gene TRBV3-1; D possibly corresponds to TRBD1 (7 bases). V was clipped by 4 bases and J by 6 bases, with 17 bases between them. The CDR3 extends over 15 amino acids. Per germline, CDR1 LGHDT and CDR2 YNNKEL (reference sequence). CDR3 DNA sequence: TGTGCCAGCAGCCCAGGCGGGACAGAGGTCGATACGCAGTATTTT. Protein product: CASSPGGTEVDTQYF.

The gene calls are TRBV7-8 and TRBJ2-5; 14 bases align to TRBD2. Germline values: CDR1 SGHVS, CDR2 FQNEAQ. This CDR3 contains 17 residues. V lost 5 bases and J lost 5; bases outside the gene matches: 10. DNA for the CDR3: TGTGCCAGCAGCGCCCTGACTAGCGGGAGGGCCGAGGAGACCCAGTACTTC. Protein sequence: CASSALTSGRAEETQYF.

Here the CDR3 reads CASSLAAGHNEKLFF. CDR3 nucleotide sequence: TGTGCCAGCAGCTTGGCCGCAGGGCACAATGAAAAACTGTTTTTT. The rearrangement uses TRBV5-6 and TRBJ1-4; tentative D call: TRBD1 (5 bases). Germline V gene lookup returns CDR1 SGHDT and CDR2 YYEEEE. Trimming removed 0 bases at V and 5 bases at J, with 11 bases between. This CDR3 region has 15 residues.

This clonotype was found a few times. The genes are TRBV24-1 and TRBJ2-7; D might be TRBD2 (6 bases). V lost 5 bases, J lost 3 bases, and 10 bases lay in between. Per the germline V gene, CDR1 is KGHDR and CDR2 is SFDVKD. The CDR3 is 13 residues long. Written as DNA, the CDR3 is TGTGCCACCAGTGGGACTACACACTACGAGCAGTACTTC. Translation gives CATSGTTHYEQYF.

The CDR3 spells CASVRDGSYEQYF. The CDR3 coding sequence is TGCGCCAGCGTTAGGGACGGTTCCTACGAGCAGTACTTC. The rearrangement joins TRBV5-1 to TRBJ2-7, with D perhaps assigned TRBD1 or TRBD2 (5 bases each). The V end lost 7 bases, the J end lost 1 base, and 12 bases lay between the germline ends. This CDR3 comprises 13 residues. Per germline, CDR1 SGHRS and CDR2 YFSETQ.

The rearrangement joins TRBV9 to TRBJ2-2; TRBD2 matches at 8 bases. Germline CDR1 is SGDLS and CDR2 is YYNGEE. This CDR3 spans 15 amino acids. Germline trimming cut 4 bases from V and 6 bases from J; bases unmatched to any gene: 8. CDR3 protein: CASSPGTSSSGELFF. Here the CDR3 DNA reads TGTGCCAGCAGCCCAGGGACTAGTAGCTCCGGGGAGCTGTTTTTT.

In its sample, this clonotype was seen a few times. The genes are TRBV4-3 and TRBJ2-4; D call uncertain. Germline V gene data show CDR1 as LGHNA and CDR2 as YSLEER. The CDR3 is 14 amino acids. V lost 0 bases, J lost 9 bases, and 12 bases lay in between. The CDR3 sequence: CASSQDEFPTIQYF. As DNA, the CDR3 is TGCGCCAGCAGCCAAGATGAGTTCCCCACCATTCAGTACTTC.

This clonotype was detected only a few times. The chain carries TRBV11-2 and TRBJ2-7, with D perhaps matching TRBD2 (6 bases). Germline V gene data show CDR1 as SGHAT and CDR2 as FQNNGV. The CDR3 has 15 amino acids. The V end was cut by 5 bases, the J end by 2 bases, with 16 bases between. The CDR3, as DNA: TGTGCCAGCAGCCCCCAGGGAGGCCCCACCTACGAGCAGTACTTC. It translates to CASSPQGGPTYEQYF.

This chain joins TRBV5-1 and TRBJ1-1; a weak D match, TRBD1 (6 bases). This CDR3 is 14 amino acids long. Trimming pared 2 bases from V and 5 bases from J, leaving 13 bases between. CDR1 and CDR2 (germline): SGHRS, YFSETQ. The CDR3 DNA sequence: TGCGCCAGCAGCTTACAACAGGGCACGACTGAAGCTTTCTTT. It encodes CASSLQQGTTEAFF.

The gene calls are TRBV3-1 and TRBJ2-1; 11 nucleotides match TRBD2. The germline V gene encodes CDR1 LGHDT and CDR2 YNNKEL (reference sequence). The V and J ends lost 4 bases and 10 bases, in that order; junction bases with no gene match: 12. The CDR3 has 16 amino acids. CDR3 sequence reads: CASSLPGLAVTGEQFF. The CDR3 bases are TGTGCCAGCAGCCTGCCGGGACTAGCGGTCACCGGGGAGCAGTTCTTC.

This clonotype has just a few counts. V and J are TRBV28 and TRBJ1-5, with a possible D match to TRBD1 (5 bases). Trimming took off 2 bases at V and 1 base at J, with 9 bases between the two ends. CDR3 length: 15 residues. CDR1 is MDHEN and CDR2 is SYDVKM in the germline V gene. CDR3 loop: CASSLGDRSNQPQHF. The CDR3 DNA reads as TGTGCCAGCAGTTTAGGTGACAGAAGCAATCAGCCCCAGCATTTT.

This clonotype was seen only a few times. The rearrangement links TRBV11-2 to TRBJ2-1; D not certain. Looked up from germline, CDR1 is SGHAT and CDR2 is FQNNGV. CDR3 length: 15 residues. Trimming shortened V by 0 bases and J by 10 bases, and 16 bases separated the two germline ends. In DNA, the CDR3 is TGTGCCAGCAGCTTAGAGTTCGTCCCTTACGGGGAGCAGTTCTTC. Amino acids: CASSLEFVPYGEQFF.

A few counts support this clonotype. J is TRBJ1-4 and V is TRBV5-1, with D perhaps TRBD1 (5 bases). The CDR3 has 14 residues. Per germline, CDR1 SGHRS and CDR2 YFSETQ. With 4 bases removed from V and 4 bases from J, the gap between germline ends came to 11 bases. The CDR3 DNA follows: TGCGCCAGCAGCCTCGGGACGATTAATGAAAAACTGTTTTTT. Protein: CASSLGTINEKLFF.

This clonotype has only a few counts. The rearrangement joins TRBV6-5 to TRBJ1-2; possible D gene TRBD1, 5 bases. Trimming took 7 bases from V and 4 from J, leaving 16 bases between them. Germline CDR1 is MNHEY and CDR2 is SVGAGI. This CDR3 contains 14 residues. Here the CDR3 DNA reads TGTGCCAGCACTCCCGGGGGACGGTCCTATGGCTACACCTTC. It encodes CASTPGGRSYGYTF.

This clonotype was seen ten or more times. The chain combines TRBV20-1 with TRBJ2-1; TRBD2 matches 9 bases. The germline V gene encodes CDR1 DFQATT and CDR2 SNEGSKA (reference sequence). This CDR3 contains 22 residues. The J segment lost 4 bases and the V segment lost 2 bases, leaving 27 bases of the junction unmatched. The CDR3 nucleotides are TGCAGTGCTAGATATACGTCAGGGAGGGTGAGCGGGGGGACCGCCACGTACAATGAGCAGTTCTTC. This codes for CSARYTSGRVSGGTATYNEQFF.

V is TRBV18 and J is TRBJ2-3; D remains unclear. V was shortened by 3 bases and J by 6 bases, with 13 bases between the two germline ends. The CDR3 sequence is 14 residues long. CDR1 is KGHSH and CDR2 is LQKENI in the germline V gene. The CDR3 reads CASSPGSPRDTQYF. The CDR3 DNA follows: TGTGCCAGCTCACCGGGCAGCCCAAGGGATACGCAGTATTTT. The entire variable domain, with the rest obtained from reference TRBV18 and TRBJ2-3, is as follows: NAGVMQNPRHLVRRRGQEARLRCSPMKGHSHVYWYRQLPEEGLKFMVYLQKENIIDESGMPKERFSAEFPKEGPSILRIQQVVRGDSAAYFCASSPGSPRDTQYFGPGTRLTVL.

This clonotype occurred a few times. CDR3 DNA sequence: TGTGCCAGCAGCACTAGCGGGAGGGAAATCGTGAATGAGCAGTTCTTC. It encodes CASSTSGREIVNEQFF. The chain carries TRBV21-1 and TRBJ2-1; the table assigns TRBD2, which was not confirmed against the DNA. TRBV21-1 is labeled a pseudogene. The CDR3 has 16 residues.

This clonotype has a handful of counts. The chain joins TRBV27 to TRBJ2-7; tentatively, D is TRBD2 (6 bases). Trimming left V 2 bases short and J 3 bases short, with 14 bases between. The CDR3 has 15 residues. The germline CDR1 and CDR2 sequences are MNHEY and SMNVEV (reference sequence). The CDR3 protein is CASSLMSGPHYEQYF. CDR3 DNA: TGTGCCAGCAGTTTAATGAGCGGGCCTCACTACGAGCAGTACTTC.

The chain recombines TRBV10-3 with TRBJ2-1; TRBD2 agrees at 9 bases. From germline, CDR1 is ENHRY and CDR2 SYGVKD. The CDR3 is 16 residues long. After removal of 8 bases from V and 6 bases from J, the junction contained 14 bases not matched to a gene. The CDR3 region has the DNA TGTGCCATCCAAGACAGCGGGGGGTCGGCTGGCAATGAGCAGTTCTTC. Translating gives CAIQDSGGSAGNEQFF.

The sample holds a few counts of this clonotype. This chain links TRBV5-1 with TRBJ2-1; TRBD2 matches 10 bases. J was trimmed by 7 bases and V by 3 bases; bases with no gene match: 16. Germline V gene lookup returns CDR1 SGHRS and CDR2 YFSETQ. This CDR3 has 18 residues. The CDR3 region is CASSSPKRPGLAWNEQFF. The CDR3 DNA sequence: TGCGCCAGCAGCTCCCCTAAAAGGCCGGGACTAGCGTGGAATGAGCAGTTCTTC.

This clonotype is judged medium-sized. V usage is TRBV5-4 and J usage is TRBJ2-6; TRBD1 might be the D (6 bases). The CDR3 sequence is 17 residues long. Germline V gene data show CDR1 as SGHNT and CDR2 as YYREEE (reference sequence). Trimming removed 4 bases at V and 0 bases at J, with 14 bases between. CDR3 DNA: TGTGCCAGCAGCACCCTGACAGGCCCCTCTGGGGCCAACGTCCTGACTTTC. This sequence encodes CASSTLTGPSGANVLTF.

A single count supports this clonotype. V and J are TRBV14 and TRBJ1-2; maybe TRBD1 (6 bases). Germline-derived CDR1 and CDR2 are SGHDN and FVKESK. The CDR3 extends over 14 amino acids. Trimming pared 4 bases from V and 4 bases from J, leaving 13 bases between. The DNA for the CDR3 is TGTGCCAGCAGCCCCTTGACAGGTCCCTATGGCTACACCTTC. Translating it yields CASSPLTGPYGYTF. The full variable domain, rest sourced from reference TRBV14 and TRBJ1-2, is EAGVTQFPSHSVIEKGQTVTLRCDPISGHDNLYWYRRVMGKEIKFLLHFVKESKQDESGMPNNRFLAERTGGTYSTLKVQPAELEDSGVYFCASSPLTGPYGYTFGSGTRLTVV.

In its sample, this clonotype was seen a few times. CDR3 loop: CASSQDPRGREETQYF. CDR3 bases: TGTGCCAGCAGCCAAGACCCCAGGGGGCGCGAGGAGACCCAGTACTTC. The chain combines TRBV3-1 with TRBJ2-5; TRBD1 matches at 8 bases. The CDR3 spans 16 residues. Trimming took 0 bases from V and 5 from J; bases not matched to a gene: 8. CDR1 LGHDT and CDR2 YNNKEL come from the germline V gene (reference sequence).

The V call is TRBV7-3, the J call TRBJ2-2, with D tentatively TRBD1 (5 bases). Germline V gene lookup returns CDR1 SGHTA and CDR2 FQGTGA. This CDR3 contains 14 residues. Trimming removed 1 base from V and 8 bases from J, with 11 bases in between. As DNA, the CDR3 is TGTGCCAGCAGCTTAATCCAGGGTTCTGGGGAGCTGTTTTTT. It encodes CASSLIQGSGELFF.

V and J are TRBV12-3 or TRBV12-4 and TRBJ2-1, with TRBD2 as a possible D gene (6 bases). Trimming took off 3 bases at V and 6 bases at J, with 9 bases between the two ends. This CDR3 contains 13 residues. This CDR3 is CASSFSGRNEQFF. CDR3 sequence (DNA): TGTGCCAGCAGTTTCAGCGGGCGCAATGAGCAGTTCTTC.